This TCR beta chain was found in a study of beta chain features in type 1 diabetes. Study-level points and caveats: High TCR expression in some cells could lead to their over-representation in cDNA sequencing. At VDJ recombination sites, type 1 diabetes patients had fewer insertions and more deleted nucleotides. In every one of the four CD4+ subsets, TCRB CDR3s were moderately but significantly shorter in Type 1 diabetes patients.

To note about this clone: The antigen is not known.

Staining for CD45RO/CCR7/CD25/CD127/CD95/CD27 allowed sorting of CD4+ naive, central memory, regulatory and stem cell-like memory cells. Isolated RNA was reverse transcribed in full, so expressed TCRB transcripts were sequenced. Data came from immunoSEQ multiplex PCR; TCRdb stores just in-frame clones and leaves some out. Among about 340,000 clones listed, 13% were seen once. Sequencing was done on a sample of naive CD4+ T cells from blood. The clonotype comes from a woman under 30 with type 1 diabetes.

The chain's CDR3 is CASSLGDINNEQFF. The CDR3 DNA reads as TGCGCCAGCAGCTTGGGGGACATCAACAATGAGCAGTTCTTC. The chain uses TRBV5-1 and TRBJ2-1, with D possibly TRBD1 on 6 matching bases. The germline V and J ends were trimmed by 0 bases and 5 bases, with 9 bases remaining between them. CDR3 length equals 14 residues. Germline values: CDR1 SGHRS, CDR2 YFSETQ.